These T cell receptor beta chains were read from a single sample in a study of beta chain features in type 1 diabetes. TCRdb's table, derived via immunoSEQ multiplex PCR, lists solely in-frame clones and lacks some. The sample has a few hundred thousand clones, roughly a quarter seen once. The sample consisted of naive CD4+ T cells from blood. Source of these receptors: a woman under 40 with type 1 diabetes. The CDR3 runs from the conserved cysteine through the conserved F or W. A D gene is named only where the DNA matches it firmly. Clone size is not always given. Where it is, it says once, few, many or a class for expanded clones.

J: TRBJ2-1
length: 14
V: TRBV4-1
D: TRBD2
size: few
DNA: TGCGCCAGCAGCCAAGAACAACTAGCGGATGAGCAGTTCTTC
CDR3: CASSQEQLADEQFF

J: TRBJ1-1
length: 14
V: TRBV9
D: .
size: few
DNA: TGTGCCAGCAGCGTAGAGTCTATGAACACTGAAGCTTTCTTT
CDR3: CASSVESMNTEAFF

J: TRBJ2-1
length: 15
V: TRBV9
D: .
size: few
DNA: TGTGCCAGCAGCGATCAGGTCGCCTCCTACAATGAGCAGTTCTTC
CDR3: CASSDQVASYNEQFF

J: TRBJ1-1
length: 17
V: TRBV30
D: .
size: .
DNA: TGTGCCTGGAGTGTAGGGCCAAGGGGCGCCATGAACACTGAAGCTTTCTTT
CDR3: CAWSVGPRGAMNTEAFF

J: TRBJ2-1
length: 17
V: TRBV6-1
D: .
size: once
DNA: TGTGCCAGCAGTGATTCTCCAGGGACTCTGTCCCCAGATGAGCAGTTCTTC
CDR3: CASSDSPGTLSPDEQFF

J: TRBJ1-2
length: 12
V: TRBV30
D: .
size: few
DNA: TGTGCCTGGAGTGTCTCAGGGTTGGGCTACACCTTC
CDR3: CAWSVSGLGYTF

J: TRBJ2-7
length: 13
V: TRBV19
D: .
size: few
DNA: TGTGCCAGCCCCCCCCGAGGCGCCTACGAGCAGTACTTC
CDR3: CASPPRGAYEQYF

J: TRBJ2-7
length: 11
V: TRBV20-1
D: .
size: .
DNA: TGCAGTGCTAGAGATTCGGGCGAGCAGTACTTC
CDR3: CSARDSGEQYF

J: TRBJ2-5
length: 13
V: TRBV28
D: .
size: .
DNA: TGTGCCAGCAGCAAATCGGGGATCGGGACCCAGTACTTC
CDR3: CASSKSGIGTQYF

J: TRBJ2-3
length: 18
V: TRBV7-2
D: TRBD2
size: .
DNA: TGTGCCAGCAGCTTCCTCGCAGGGGCTAGCGGGGGAGCTTATACGCAGTATTTT
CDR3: CASSFLAGASGGAYTQYF

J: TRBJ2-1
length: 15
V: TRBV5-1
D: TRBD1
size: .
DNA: TGCGCCAGCAGCTTGGTTGAGACAGGGCTGCATGAGCAGTTCTTC
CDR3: CASSLVETGLHEQFF

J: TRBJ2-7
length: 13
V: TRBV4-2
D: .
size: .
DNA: TGTGCCAGCAGCCAAGATCTTAGTGACGAGCAGTACTTC
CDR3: CASSQDLSDEQYF

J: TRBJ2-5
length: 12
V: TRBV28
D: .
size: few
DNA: TGTGCCAGCATTGACTTCCGGGAGACCCAGTACTTC
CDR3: CASIDFRETQYF

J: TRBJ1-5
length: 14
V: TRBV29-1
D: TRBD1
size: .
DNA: TGCAGCGTTAGCTCCGGGACAGGGAATCAGCCCCAGCATTTT
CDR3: CSVSSGTGNQPQHF

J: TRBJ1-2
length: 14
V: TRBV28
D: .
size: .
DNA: TGTGCCAGCAGTTTATGGCGGGGGCAGGATGGCTACACCTTC
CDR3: CASSLWRGQDGYTF

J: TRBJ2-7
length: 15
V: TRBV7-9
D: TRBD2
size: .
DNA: TGTGCCAGCAGCTCGGGACTAGCGGGAAGGTACGAGCAGTACTTC
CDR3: CASSSGLAGRYEQYF

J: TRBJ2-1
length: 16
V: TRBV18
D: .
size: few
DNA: TGTGCCAGCTCACCAGGACGGACTTACTCCTACAATGAGCAGTTCTTC
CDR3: CASSPGRTYSYNEQFF

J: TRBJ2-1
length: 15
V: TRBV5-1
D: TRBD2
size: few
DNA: TGCGCCAGCAGCCCCGGGACTAGCGGGGTGAATGAGCAGTTCTTC
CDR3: CASSPGTSGVNEQFF

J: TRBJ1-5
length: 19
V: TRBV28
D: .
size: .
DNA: TGTGCCAGCAGTTATGGGGGGGCATGGGGGACGGTGAGCAATCAGCCCCAGCATTTT
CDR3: CASSYGGAWGTVSNQPQHF

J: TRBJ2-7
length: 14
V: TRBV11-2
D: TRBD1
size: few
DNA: TGTGCCAGCAGCTTAGTACAGGGGCTCTACGAGCAGTACTTC
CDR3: CASSLVQGLYEQYF

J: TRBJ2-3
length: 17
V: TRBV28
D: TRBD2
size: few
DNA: TGTGCCAGCAGTACTCTAGCGGGGGACGCCCCCACAGATACGCAGTATTTT
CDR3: CASSTLAGDAPTDTQYF

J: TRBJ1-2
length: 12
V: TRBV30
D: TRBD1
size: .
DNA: TGTGCCTGGTCAGGGGGCTATTATGGCTACACCTTC
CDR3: CAWSGGYYGYTF

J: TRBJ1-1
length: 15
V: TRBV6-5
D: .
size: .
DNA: TGTGCCAGCAGAGACGACTCCAGGGGATGGACTGAAGCTTTCTTT
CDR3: CASRDDSRGWTEAFF

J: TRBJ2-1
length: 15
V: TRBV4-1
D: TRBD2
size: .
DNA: TGCGCCAGCAGCCAATTACTAGCGGGAGCCCTTGAGCAGTTCTTC
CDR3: CASSQLLAGALEQFF

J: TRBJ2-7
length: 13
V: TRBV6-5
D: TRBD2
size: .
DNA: TGTGCCAGCACTGTAGCGGGCGGCTACGAGCAGTACTTC
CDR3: CASTVAGGYEQYF

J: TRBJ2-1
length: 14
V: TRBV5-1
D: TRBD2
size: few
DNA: TGCGCCAGCAGCTTGGGGGGAGGGGACAATGAGCAGTTCTTC
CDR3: CASSLGGGDNEQFF

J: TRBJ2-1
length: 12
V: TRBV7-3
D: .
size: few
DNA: TGTGCCAGCAGCTTAGAGGGCAATGAGCAGTTCTTC
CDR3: CASSLEGNEQFF

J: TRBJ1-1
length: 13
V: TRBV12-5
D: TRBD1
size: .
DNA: TGTGCTAGTGCTAACAGGGGGAACACTGAAGCTTTCTTT
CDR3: CASANRGNTEAFF

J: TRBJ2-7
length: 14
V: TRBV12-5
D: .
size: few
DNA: TGTGCTAGTGGTTTAGGCCCTGACACCTACGAGCAGTACTTC
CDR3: CASGLGPDTYEQYF

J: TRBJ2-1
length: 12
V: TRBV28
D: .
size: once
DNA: TGTGCCAGCAGTTTAGCCGGCAATGAGCAGTTCTTC
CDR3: CASSLAGNEQFF

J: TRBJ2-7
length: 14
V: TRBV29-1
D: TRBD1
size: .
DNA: TGCAGCGTCTCACGACAGGGATTGGCCTACGAGCAGTACTTC
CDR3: CSVSRQGLAYEQYF

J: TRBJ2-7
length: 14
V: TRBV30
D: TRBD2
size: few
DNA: TGTGCCTGGTCTAAAGCGGGAGCCTCCTACGAGCAGTACTTC
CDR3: CAWSKAGASYEQYF

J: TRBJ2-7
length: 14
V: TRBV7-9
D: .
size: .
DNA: TGTGCCAGCAGCTTAGGAAACAGGCGGAACGAGCAGTACTTC
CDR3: CASSLGNRRNEQYF

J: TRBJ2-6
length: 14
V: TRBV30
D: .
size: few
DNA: TGTGCCAGTAACAGGGATTCTGGGGCCAACGTCCTGACTTTC
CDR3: CASNRDSGANVLTF

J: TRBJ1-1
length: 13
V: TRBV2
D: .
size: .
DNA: TGTGCCAGCAGAGGACAGATGAACACTGAAGCTTTCTTT
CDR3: CASRGQMNTEAFF